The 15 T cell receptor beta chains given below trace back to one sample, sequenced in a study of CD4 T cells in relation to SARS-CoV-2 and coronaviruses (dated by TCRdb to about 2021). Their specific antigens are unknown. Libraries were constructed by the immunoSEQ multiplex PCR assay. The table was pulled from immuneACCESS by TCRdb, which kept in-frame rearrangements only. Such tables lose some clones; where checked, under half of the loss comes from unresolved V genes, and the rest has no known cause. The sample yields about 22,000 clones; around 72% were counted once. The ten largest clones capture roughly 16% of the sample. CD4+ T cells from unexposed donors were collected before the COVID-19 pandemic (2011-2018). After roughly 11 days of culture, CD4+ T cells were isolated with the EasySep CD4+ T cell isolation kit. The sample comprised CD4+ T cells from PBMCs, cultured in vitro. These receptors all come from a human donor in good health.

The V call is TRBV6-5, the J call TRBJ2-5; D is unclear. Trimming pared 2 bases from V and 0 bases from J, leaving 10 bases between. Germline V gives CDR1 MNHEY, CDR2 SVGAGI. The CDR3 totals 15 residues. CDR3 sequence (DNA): TGTGCCAGCAGTTACGATACAACCAACCAAGAGACCCAGTACTTC. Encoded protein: CASSYDTTNQETQYF.

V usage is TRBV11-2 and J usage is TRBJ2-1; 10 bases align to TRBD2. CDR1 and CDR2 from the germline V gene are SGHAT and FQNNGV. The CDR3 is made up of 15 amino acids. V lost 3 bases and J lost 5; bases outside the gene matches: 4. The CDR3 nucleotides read TGTGCCAGCAGCTTTAGCGGGAGGTACCACAATGAGCAGTTCTTC. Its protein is CASSFSGRYHNEQFF.

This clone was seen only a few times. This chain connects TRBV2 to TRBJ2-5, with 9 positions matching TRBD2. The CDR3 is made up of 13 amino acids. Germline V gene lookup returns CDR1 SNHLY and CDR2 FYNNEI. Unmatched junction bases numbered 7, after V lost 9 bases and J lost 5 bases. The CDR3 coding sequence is TGTGCCAGTTTGGCGGGGGGGAAGGAGACCCAGTACTTC. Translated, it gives CASLAGGKETQYF.

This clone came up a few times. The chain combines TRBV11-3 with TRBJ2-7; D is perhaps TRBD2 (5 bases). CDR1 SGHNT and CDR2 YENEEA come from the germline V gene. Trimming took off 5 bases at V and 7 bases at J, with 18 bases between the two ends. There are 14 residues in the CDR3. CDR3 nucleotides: TGTGCCAGCAGCAGAGACGGAGTGGCGGGTGAGCAGTACTTC. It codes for CASSRDGVAGEQYF.

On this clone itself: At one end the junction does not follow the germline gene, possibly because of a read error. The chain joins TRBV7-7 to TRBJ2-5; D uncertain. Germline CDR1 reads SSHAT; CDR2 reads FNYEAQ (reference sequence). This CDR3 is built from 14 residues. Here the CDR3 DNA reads TGTGCTAGCAGACCGTTTCCGGACCAAGAGACCCAGTACTTC. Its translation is CASRPFPDQETQYF.

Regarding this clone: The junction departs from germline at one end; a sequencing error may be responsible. CDR3 region: CTSSLGSGLRETQYF. The CDR3, as DNA: TGCACCAGCAGCTTGGGGTCAGGGCTTAGAGAGACCCAGTACTTC. The rearrangement uses TRBV5-1 and TRBJ2-5; D may be TRBD1 (5 bases). This CDR3 is built from 15 residues. Germline lookup yields CDR1 SGHRS and CDR2 YFSETQ.

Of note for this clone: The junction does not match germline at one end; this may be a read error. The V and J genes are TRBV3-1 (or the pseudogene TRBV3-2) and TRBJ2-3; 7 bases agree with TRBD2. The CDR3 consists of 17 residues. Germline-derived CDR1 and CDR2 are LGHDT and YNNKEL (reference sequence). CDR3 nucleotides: TGTGCCAGCAGTCAAGATAGGGCGGGGGATAGCACAGATACGCAGTATTTT. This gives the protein CASSQDRAGDSTDTQYF.

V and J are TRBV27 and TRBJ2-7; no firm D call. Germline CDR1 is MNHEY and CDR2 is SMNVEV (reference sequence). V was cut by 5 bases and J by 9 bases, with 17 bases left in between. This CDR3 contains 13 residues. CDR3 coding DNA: TGTGCCAGCAGTCCCCTCGCCTTGGGTAGGCAGTACTTC. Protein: CASSPLALGRQYF.

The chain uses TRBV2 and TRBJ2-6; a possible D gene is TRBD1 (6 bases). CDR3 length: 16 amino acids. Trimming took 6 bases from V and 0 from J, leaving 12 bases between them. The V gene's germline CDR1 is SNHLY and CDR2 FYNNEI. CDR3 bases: TGTGCCAGCAGGATTGGACAGATCTCTGGGGCCAACGTCCTGACTTTC. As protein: CASRIGQISGANVLTF.

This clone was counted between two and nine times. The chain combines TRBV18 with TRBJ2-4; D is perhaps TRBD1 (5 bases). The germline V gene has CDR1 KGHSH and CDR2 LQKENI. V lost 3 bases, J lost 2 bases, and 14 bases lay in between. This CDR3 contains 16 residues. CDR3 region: CASSPQGLYSKNIQYF. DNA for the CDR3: TGTGCCAGCTCACCGCAGGGTTTATATTCCAAAAACATTCAGTACTTC.

The CDR3 DNA sequence: TGCGCCAGCAGCCAACAGGGGGGCAATCAGCCCCAGCATTTT. As protein: CASSQQGGNQPQHF. J is TRBJ1-5 and V is TRBV5-1, with 8 bases aligning to TRBD1. From germline, CDR1 is SGHRS and CDR2 YFSETQ. This CDR3 comprises 14 residues. V was pared by 4 bases and J by 2 bases, with 2 bases of the junction left unmatched.

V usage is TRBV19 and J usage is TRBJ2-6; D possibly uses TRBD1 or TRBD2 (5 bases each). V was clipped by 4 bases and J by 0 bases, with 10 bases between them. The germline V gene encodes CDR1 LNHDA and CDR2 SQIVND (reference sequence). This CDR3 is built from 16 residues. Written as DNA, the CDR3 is TGTGCCAGTAGTACGGGACGGCTCTCTGGGGCCAACGTCCTGACTTTC. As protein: CASSTGRLSGANVLTF.

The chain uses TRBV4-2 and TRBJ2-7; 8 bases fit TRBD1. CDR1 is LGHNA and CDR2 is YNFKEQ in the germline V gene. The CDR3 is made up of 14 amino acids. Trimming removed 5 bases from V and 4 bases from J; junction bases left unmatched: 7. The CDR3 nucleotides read TGTGCCAGCAGCTCCGGGACAGGCTCGTACGAGCAGTACTTC. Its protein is CASSSGTGSYEQYF.

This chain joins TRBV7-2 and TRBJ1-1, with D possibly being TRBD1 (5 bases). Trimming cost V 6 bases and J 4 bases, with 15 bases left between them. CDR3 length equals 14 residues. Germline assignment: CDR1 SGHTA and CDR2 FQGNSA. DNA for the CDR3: TGTGCCAGCAGATTCCGGGGCCTCGGCACTGAAGCTTTCTTT. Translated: CASRFRGLGTEAFF.

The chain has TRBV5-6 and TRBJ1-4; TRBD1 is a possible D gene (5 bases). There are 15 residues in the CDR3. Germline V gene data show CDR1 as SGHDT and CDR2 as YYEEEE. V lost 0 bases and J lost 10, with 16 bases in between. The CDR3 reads CASSLAGQGLGKLFF. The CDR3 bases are TGTGCCAGCAGCTTGGCTGGGCAGGGACTTGGAAAACTGTTTTTT.